One sample yielded the 2 T cell receptor beta chains listed below, sequenced in a study of blood T cell repertoires in COVID-19. The repertoire was sequenced with immunoSEQ multiplex PCR; TCRdb's copy has only in-frame clones and lacks some. This repertoire shows roughly 38,000 clones, around 80% found once; its top ten account for approximately 1.6%. Input material: peripheral blood. The receptors were sampled from a man in his fifties or sixties with COVID-19, enrolled during active disease.

The chain uses TRBV9 and TRBJ1-6; possibly TRBD1 for D (6 bases). The germline gives CDR1 SGDLS, CDR2 YYNGEE. V was clipped by 3 bases and J by 8 bases, with 12 bases between them. This CDR3 has 14 residues. The CDR3 region is CASSATQGYSPLHF. DNA of the CDR3: TGTGCCAGCAGCGCGACACAGGGTTATTCACCCCTCCACTTT.

This chain joins TRBV7-6 and TRBJ2-1; TRBD2 agrees at 10 bases. Germline V gene lookup returns CDR1 SGHVS and CDR2 FNYEAQ. The junction had 3 bases not matched to a gene; V was cut back by 2 bases and J by 5 bases. This CDR3 region has 15 residues. The CDR3 sequence is CASSLTLAGDNEQFF. The CDR3 region has the DNA TGTGCCAGCAGCTTAACCCTAGCGGGAGACAATGAGCAGTTCTTC.